The clone carrying this T cell receptor beta chain was seen a few times. The sample originates from a study of blood T cell repertoires in COVID-19. This CDR3 has 14 residues. The germline V gene encodes CDR1 MDHEN and CDR2 SYDVKM. The V segment lost 8 bases and the J segment 2 bases; nucleotides outside the gene matches: 5. Sequencing used immunoSEQ multiplex PCR; TCRdb keeps in-frame clones, though not all of them. Among 200,000 to 250,000 clones listed, more than 65% were seen once. The sample comprised peripheral blood. The sequence derives from a human donor in a cohort sampled during active COVID-19. This chain joins TRBV28 and TRBJ2-2; TRBD1 aligns across 7 bases. Here the CDR3 reads CASRGQINTGELFF. DNA for the CDR3: TGTGCCAGCCGGGGACAGATCAACACCGGGGAGCTGTTTTTT.